The 13 T cell receptor beta chains presented below share a single source sample, sequenced in a study of T cell responses to AZD1222 COVID-19 vaccine. Method: immunoSEQ multiplex PCR; TCRdb's copy keeps in-frame clones and lacks some. The sample lists 130,000 or so clones, about 89% seen once, with under 3.5% in the top ten. The specimen was peripheral blood, collected on day 0 of AZD1222 vaccination. The receptors stem from an adult in good health.

V and J are TRBV6-5 and TRBJ2-7, with 10 bases that match TRBD1. V shed 6 bases, J shed 3 bases, and the junction held 5 bases outside the gene matches. Germline values: CDR1 MNHEY, CDR2 SVGAGI. CDR3 size: 14 residues. For the CDR3, the DNA is TGTGCCAGCAGGTATCGGGACAGGGGCTACGAGCAGTACTTC. As protein: CASRYRDRGYEQYF.

The chain has TRBV6-2 or TRBV6-3 and TRBJ1-5, with 10 bases aligning to TRBD1. The CDR3 consists of 14 residues. The trim removed 4 bases at V and 4 bases at J, leaving 1 base unmatched. CDR1 and CDR2 (germline): MNHEY, SVGEGT. CDR3 bases: TGTGCCAGCAGTTGGGGACAGGGGAATCAGCCCCAGCATTTT. It yields the protein CASSWGQGNQPQHF.

The rearrangement links TRBV6-5 to TRBJ1-2, with D tentatively TRBD1 (6 bases). Germline V gene data show CDR1 as MNHEY and CDR2 as SVGAGI. CDR3 length: 12 residues. The V and J ends lost 7 bases and 6 bases respectively, with 12 bases between them. The CDR3 bases are TGTGCCAGCACCTCCAAGGGGGATGGCTACACCTTC. Translated: CASTSKGDGYTF.

The V and J genes are TRBV9 and TRBJ2-1, with 9 bases matching TRBD2. This CDR3 has 15 amino acids. Germline V lookup: CDR1 SGDLS, CDR2 YYNGEE. The V segment lost 1 base and the J segment 5 bases; nucleotides outside the gene matches: 4. Here the CDR3 DNA reads TGTGCCAGCAGCGTATTAGCGGGGGCCAACAATGAGCAGTTCTTC. Amino acid sequence: CASSVLAGANNEQFF.

V gene TRBV5-1 combines with J gene TRBJ1-1, with D unclear. The CDR3 is 13 amino acids. Between the trimmed V and J ends, which lost 4 bases and 5 bases, there was a span of 12 bases. Per germline, CDR1 SGHRS and CDR2 YFSETQ. The CDR3 is CASSVETDTEAFF. The CDR3 DNA reads TGCGCCAGCAGCGTTGAAACGGATACTGAAGCTTTCTTT.

The chain has TRBV13 and TRBJ2-1, with D maybe TRBD2 (7 bases). V lost 5 bases, J lost 8 bases, and 13 bases lay in between. The germline V gene has CDR1 PRHDT and CDR2 FYEKMQ (reference sequence). The CDR3 loop spans 13 amino acids. Here the CDR3 DNA reads TGTGCCAGCAGCCATCGGGGGGCTTATGAGCAGTTCTTC. Amino acid sequence: CASSHRGAYEQFF.

V usage is TRBV7-2 and J usage is TRBJ1-2; D is ambiguous. Trimming cost V 1 base and J 7 bases, with 16 bases left between them. This CDR3 is built from 15 residues. The germline CDR1 and CDR2 sequences are SGHTA and FQGNSA. CDR3 loop: CASSLERVGISGYTF. The CDR3 coding sequence is TGTGCCAGCAGCTTAGAGCGGGTGGGGATCAGTGGCTACACCTTC.

The V gene is TRBV6-5, the J gene TRBJ1-2; 9 bases are shared with TRBD1. Germline CDR1 is MNHEY and CDR2 is SVGAGI. V lost 6 bases to trimming and J lost 6 bases; unmatched junction nucleotides: 5. The CDR3 has 13 amino acids. The CDR3 loop reads CASRGTGRDGYTF. CDR3 sequence (DNA): TGTGCCAGCAGAGGGACAGGGCGCGATGGCTACACCTTC.

The chain joins TRBV7-2 to TRBJ1-2; 7 bases align to TRBD1. This CDR3 comprises 13 residues. Germline CDR1 is SGHTA and CDR2 is FQGNSA. Losses at the gene ends were 4 bases for V and 3 bases for J; bases not matched to a gene: 2. The CDR3 spells CASSSQGHYGYTF. The DNA of the CDR3 is TGTGCCAGCAGCTCACAGGGGCACTATGGCTACACCTTC.

This chain links TRBV5-4 with TRBJ1-4, with 9 bases that match TRBD1. V shed 5 bases and J 1 base; nucleotides not matched to a gene: 12. The CDR3 has 18 residues. CDR1 is SGHNT, CDR2 YYREEE, per germline (reference sequence). The CDR3 reads CASRDTGGGLGTNEKLFF. DNA for the CDR3: TGTGCCAGCAGGGATACAGGGGGCGGGCTTGGAACTAATGAAAAACTGTTTTTT.

The CDR3 DNA is TGCGCCAGCAGTCCCTCTCCGGGCCCCCCATCAGATACGCAGTATTTT. The encoded protein is CASSPSPGPPSDTQYF. The rearrangement joins TRBV5-1 to TRBJ2-3; no clear D gene. Per germline, CDR1 SGHRS and CDR2 YFSETQ. Trimming took 5 bases from V and 4 from J, leaving 20 bases between them. The CDR3 consists of 16 residues.

The chain is built from TRBV12-5 and TRBJ2-2; 10 nucleotides line up with TRBD2. The germline V gene encodes CDR1 LGHNT and CDR2 FRNRAP. V lost 5 bases, J lost 0 bases, and 3 bases stayed unmatched. This CDR3 is built from 16 residues. DNA of the CDR3: TGTGCTAGTGGTCAGAGCGGGGGGGCGAACACCGGGGAGCTGTTTTTT. As protein: CASGQSGGANTGELFF.

The chain links TRBV4-1 to TRBJ1-3; the D is unclear. The V and J ends lost 0 bases and 7 bases respectively, with 10 bases between them. The CDR3 runs to 14 residues. Germline assignment: CDR1 MGHRA and CDR2 YSYEKL. The DNA of the CDR3 is TGCGCCAGCAGCCAAGATAGAGGTGGGAACACCATATATTTT. This sequence encodes CASSQDRGGNTIYF.